This TCR beta chain originates from a study of regulatory T cells in long-lasting Graves disease. General observations from the study: Persistent disease favored TRBV28, TRBJ1-2 and TRBJ2-5.

As for time point: persistent/refractory GD, antithyroid drugs over 5 years with positive TRAb. RNA from PBMCs was the source of the TCR library. The table lists this clonotype with many counts. Its antigen is not identified. CDR1 and CDR2 (germline): LGHDT, YNNKEL (reference sequence). V shed 4 bases and J 4 bases; nucleotides not matched to a gene: 4. The CDR3 runs 14 residues. Library construction for TCR beta used iRepertoire HTBI primers and Arm-PCR of CDR3 regions. Using its own MiXCR run on the multiplex PCR reads, TCRdb lists one record per CDR3 protein. The repertoire includes some 370,000 distinct CDR3 sequences, 20% to 25% of them detected once, and less than 25% sits in the top ten.

The sequence derives from a female donor with Graves disease. The chain uses TRBV3-1 and TRBJ2-7; TRBD1 matches at 10 bases. Sequences were derived from peripheral blood mononuclear cells (PBMCs), sampled when the disease was refractory, from a patient treated with antithyroid drugs. This CDR3 reads CASSPGTGVYEQYF. The DNA for the CDR3 is TGTGCCAGCAGCCCAGGGACAGGGGTGTACGAGCAGTACTTC.